The rows below give T cell receptor beta chains drawn from one sample of a study of T-cell reconstitution after alpha-beta-depleted transplantation in children. TCRdb called the PCR reads again in MiXCR, with one record for every CDR3 protein. The sample consists of under 750,000 distinct CDR3 sequences, about 21% of them appearing once. The specimen was PBMCs, mostly from graft donor cells, collected 360 days after TCRalphabeta/CD19-depleted stem cell transplant. Receptor source: a boy in the first two years of life who had a stem cell transplant for acute myeloid leukemia, so the T cells may come from the graft donor. Both conserved end residues are part of each CDR3. Fields, in order: CDR3 DNA, CDR3 protein, J gene, D gene, clone size, V gene. D genes are given only for firm matches. Clone size is not always given. Where it is, it says once, few, many or a class for expanded clones.

CDR3nt: TGCGCCAGCAGCTTGGACAGACTGGGGTCAGCTTTCTTT
CDR3aa: CASSLDRLGSAFF
j_gene: TRBJ1-1
d_gene: NA
abundance: few
v_gene: TRBV5-1

CDR3nt: TGCAGTGCTAAGGGGCGGATTTTAACTGAAGCTTTCTTT
CDR3aa: CSAKGRILTEAFF
j_gene: TRBJ1-1
d_gene: NA
abundance: NA
v_gene: TRBV20-1

CDR3nt: TGTGCCAGCAGACCCACGGTCCCGAAAGAGACCCAGTACTTC
CDR3aa: CASRPTVPKETQYF
j_gene: TRBJ2-5
d_gene: NA
abundance: many
v_gene: TRBV28

CDR3nt: TGTGCCAGCAGCCGAACAACAGGTCCCCTGGAGCAGTTCTTC
CDR3aa: CASSRTTGPLEQFF
j_gene: TRBJ2-1
d_gene: NA
abundance: few
v_gene: TRBV12-3/TRBV12-4

CDR3nt: TGTGCCACCAGTGACCAAGCATCGGGATCTAGCACAGATACGCAGTATTTT
CDR3aa: CATSDQASGSSTDTQYF
j_gene: TRBJ2-3
d_gene: NA
abundance: NA
v_gene: TRBV24-1

CDR3nt: TGCAGTGCTAGAGAGCAGGGCGGGGTTGGGGAGCTGTTTTTT
CDR3aa: CSAREQGGVGELFF
j_gene: TRBJ2-2
d_gene: NA
abundance: many
v_gene: TRBV20-1

CDR3nt: TGTGCCAGCAGCTACAGGGGGACAGATAATGAAAAACTGTTTTTT
CDR3aa: CASSYRGTDNEKLFF
j_gene: TRBJ1-4
d_gene: TRBD1
abundance: NA
v_gene: TRBV6-5

CDR3nt: TGTGCCAGCAGCTTAGCCGACAGTAGGATCTACAATGAGCAGTTCTTC
CDR3aa: CASSLADSRIYNEQFF
j_gene: TRBJ2-1
d_gene: NA
abundance: NA
v_gene: TRBV7-9

CDR3nt: TGCGCCAGCAGCCCGCGGACAGGGGGCTTCACAGATACGCAGTATTTT
CDR3aa: CASSPRTGGFTDTQYF
j_gene: TRBJ2-3
d_gene: TRBD1
abundance: many
v_gene: TRBV5-1

CDR3nt: TGCAGTGCTAGAGATGGAGGCAGGGGGCGCGGCGGGGAGCTGTTTTTT
CDR3aa: CSARDGGRGRGGELFF
j_gene: TRBJ2-2
d_gene: TRBD1
abundance: many
v_gene: TRBV20-1

CDR3nt: TGTGCCAGCAGTCGTCCGGGGAGCCAAGAGACCCAGTACTTC
CDR3aa: CASSRPGSQETQYF
j_gene: TRBJ2-5
d_gene: NA
abundance: NA
v_gene: TRBV25-1

CDR3nt: TGTGCCAGCAGTGGGGGGGCCAAGGAGACCCAGTACTTC
CDR3aa: CASSGGAKETQYF
j_gene: TRBJ2-5
d_gene: NA
abundance: NA
v_gene: TRBV12-3/TRBV12-4

CDR3nt: TGTGCCAGCAGTTTGGCCCGGGTCACCCTCCACTTT
CDR3aa: CASSLARVTLHF
j_gene: TRBJ1-6
d_gene: NA
abundance: NA
v_gene: TRBV12-3/TRBV12-4

CDR3nt: TGTGCCAGCACTCCAGGGTTTGGTCAGCCCCAGCATTTT
CDR3aa: CASTPGFGQPQHF
j_gene: TRBJ1-5
d_gene: NA
abundance: NA
v_gene: TRBV12-3/TRBV12-4

CDR3nt: TGCGCCAGCAGTGTGCTAAGCGGGGGCGCCTCCTACGAGCAGTACTTC
CDR3aa: CASSVLSGGASYEQYF
j_gene: TRBJ2-7
d_gene: TRBD2
abundance: many
v_gene: TRBV10-2

CDR3nt: TGCAGTGCTAGAATTACTACTAGCGGGGGGGCTTTTACAGATACGCAGTATTTT
CDR3aa: CSARITTSGGAFTDTQYF
j_gene: TRBJ2-3
d_gene: TRBD2
abundance: NA
v_gene: TRBV20-1

CDR3nt: TGTGCCAGCGGGTTGTGGGACAGGGAAGAGACCCAGTACTTC
CDR3aa: CASGLWDREETQYF
j_gene: TRBJ2-5
d_gene: TRBD1
abundance: many
v_gene: TRBV7-9

CDR3nt: TGCGGTGCTCCAGGGGGGAGCCGCAATGAGCAGTTCTTC
CDR3aa: CGAPGGSRNEQFF
j_gene: TRBJ2-1
d_gene: NA
abundance: NA
v_gene: TRBV20-1

CDR3nt: TGTGCCAGCAGCCAAGATGGGTCCCTGACTTCCTACGAGCAGTACTTC
CDR3aa: CASSQDGSLTSYEQYF
j_gene: TRBJ2-7
d_gene: NA
abundance: many
v_gene: TRBV14

CDR3nt: TGCAGTGCTCCAAGACAGGAAAAACTGTTTTTT
CDR3aa: CSAPRQEKLFF
j_gene: TRBJ1-4
d_gene: NA
abundance: NA
v_gene: TRBV20-1

CDR3nt: TGTGCCAGCAGCCAGCGAGGGGGGGGCCGGGATCAGCCCCAGCATTTT
CDR3aa: CASSQRGGGRDQPQHF
j_gene: TRBJ1-5
d_gene: NA
abundance: few
v_gene: TRBV3-1

CDR3nt: TGCAGCGTTGGAGGGGGGAGCAATCAGCCCCAGCATTTT
CDR3aa: CSVGGGSNQPQHF
j_gene: TRBJ1-5
d_gene: NA
abundance: many
v_gene: TRBV29-1

CDR3nt: TGCAGTGCTAGAGTCAGGGAAGGTTTACAAGAGACCCAGTACTTC
CDR3aa: CSARVREGLQETQYF
j_gene: TRBJ2-5
d_gene: NA
abundance: many
v_gene: TRBV20-1

CDR3nt: TGTGCCAGCAGCTCCGGGGGGGCAGATACGCAGTATTTT
CDR3aa: CASSSGGADTQYF
j_gene: TRBJ2-3
d_gene: TRBD2
abundance: many
v_gene: TRBV28

CDR3nt: TGTGCCAGCAGCAAGACTAGCGGGGGGGAGCAGTTCTTC
CDR3aa: CASSKTSGGEQFF
j_gene: TRBJ2-1
d_gene: TRBD2
abundance: many
v_gene: TRBV11-2

CDR3nt: TGTGCCAGCAGGACGGCAGGGGCCGAGCAGTACTTC
CDR3aa: CASRTAGAEQYF
j_gene: TRBJ2-7
d_gene: NA
abundance: few
v_gene: TRBV7-9

CDR3nt: TGCAGTGCTAGGGGGAACAGGGGTGCGACTGAAGCTTTCTTT
CDR3aa: CSARGNRGATEAFF
j_gene: TRBJ1-1
d_gene: TRBD1
abundance: NA
v_gene: TRBV20-1

CDR3nt: TGCAGCGTTGAAGACCCCAAGGGCTCTGGAAACACCATATATTTT
CDR3aa: CSVEDPKGSGNTIYF
j_gene: TRBJ1-3
d_gene: NA
abundance: many
v_gene: TRBV29-1

CDR3nt: TGTGCCACCTGTACCGGGCTGCCGAACACCGGGGAGCTGTTTTTT
CDR3aa: CATCTGLPNTGELFF
j_gene: TRBJ2-2
d_gene: NA
abundance: many
v_gene: TRBV12-3/TRBV12-4

CDR3nt: TGTGCCACCAGCAGAGATCGACGGCCCTCCTACAATGAGCAGTTCTTC
CDR3aa: CATSRDRRPSYNEQFF
j_gene: TRBJ2-1
d_gene: NA
abundance: NA
v_gene: TRBV15

CDR3nt: TGCAGTGCTAGGCCAGGGCCATCGGCCGGGGCCAACGTCCTGACTTTC
CDR3aa: CSARPGPSAGANVLTF
j_gene: TRBJ2-6
d_gene: NA
abundance: few
v_gene: TRBV20-1

CDR3nt: TGCAGTGTACGACTAGCGGGACCGCCTCCCTACAATGAGCAGTTCTTC
CDR3aa: CSVRLAGPPPYNEQFF
j_gene: TRBJ2-1
d_gene: TRBD2
abundance: many
v_gene: TRBV20-1

CDR3nt: TGCAGTGCTAGATCGCCTCTAGGGCCCTACGAGCAGTACTTC
CDR3aa: CSARSPLGPYEQYF
j_gene: TRBJ2-7
d_gene: NA
abundance: NA
v_gene: TRBV20-1

CDR3nt: TGCGCCAGCAGCCAAGATTCGAGGGAGCAGTACTTC
CDR3aa: CASSQDSREQYF
j_gene: TRBJ2-7
d_gene: NA
abundance: NA
v_gene: TRBV4-3

CDR3nt: TGTGCCAGCAGCGCTGGGACTAGCGGAAGCAATGAGCAGTTCTTC
CDR3aa: CASSAGTSGSNEQFF
j_gene: TRBJ2-1
d_gene: TRBD2
abundance: NA
v_gene: TRBV7-3

CDR3nt: TGTGCCAGCAGTTACTCAGCCCTAGCGGGGGGGTCCTACAATGAGCAGTTCTTC
CDR3aa: CASSYSALAGGSYNEQFF
j_gene: TRBJ2-1
d_gene: TRBD2
abundance: few
v_gene: TRBV6-5

CDR3nt: TGTGCCAGCAGTTTAGCCCCCCTAGCGGGGGGATACAATGAGCAGTTCTTC
CDR3aa: CASSLAPLAGGYNEQFF
j_gene: TRBJ2-1
d_gene: TRBD2
abundance: many
v_gene: TRBV12-3/TRBV12-4

CDR3nt: TGTGCCAGCAGACCGGGACATTTGAACACCGGGGAGCTGTTTTTT
CDR3aa: CASRPGHLNTGELFF
j_gene: TRBJ2-2
d_gene: NA
abundance: NA
v_gene: TRBV6-1

CDR3nt: TGTGCCAGCAGCTTAAGGGGGGGGAGTGCAGAGACCCAGTACTTC
CDR3aa: CASSLRGGSAETQYF
j_gene: TRBJ2-5
d_gene: NA
abundance: many
v_gene: TRBV11-2

CDR3nt: TGTGCCAGCAGTTACTCCCCGGACAGGGAAAACTTCTACGAGCAGTACTTC
CDR3aa: CASSYSPDRENFYEQYF
j_gene: TRBJ2-7
d_gene: TRBD1
abundance: once
v_gene: TRBV6-5

CDR3nt: TGTGCCAGCAGCTTAGAGAGGTCAGGGGGAGCTTCACCCCTCCACTTT
CDR3aa: CASSLERSGGASPLHF
j_gene: TRBJ1-6
d_gene: TRBD1
abundance: NA
v_gene: TRBV7-2

CDR3nt: TGTGCCAGCAGTTACTCGATAGATAACACCGCTAGCGGGAGCACAGATACGCAGTATTTT
CDR3aa: CASSYSIDNTASGSTDTQYF
j_gene: TRBJ2-3
d_gene: TRBD2
abundance: NA
v_gene: TRBV6-2/TRBV6-3

CDR3nt: TGCAGTGCCCCCCGTGGGGCCAAAAACATTCAGTACTTC
CDR3aa: CSAPRGAKNIQYF
j_gene: TRBJ2-4
d_gene: NA
abundance: many
v_gene: TRBV20-1

CDR3nt: TGCAGTGCTTGGGACCCTAAGGGCTCCTACGAGCAGTACTTC
CDR3aa: CSAWDPKGSYEQYF
j_gene: TRBJ2-7
d_gene: NA
abundance: few
v_gene: TRBV20-1

CDR3nt: TGTGCCAGCAGCCTATTCGATAGGGGGGCCCCCTACAATGAGCAGTTCTTC
CDR3aa: CASSLFDRGAPYNEQFF
j_gene: TRBJ2-1
d_gene: NA
abundance: NA
v_gene: TRBV7-6

CDR3nt: TGCAGCGTTGAGGAGGTAAAGGGGACTGAAGCTTTCTTT
CDR3aa: CSVEEVKGTEAFF
j_gene: TRBJ1-1
d_gene: NA
abundance: many
v_gene: TRBV29-1

CDR3nt: TGTGCCAGCAGCAAGGGACGGAAAGGGACGGCTTTCTTT
CDR3aa: CASSKGRKGTAFF
j_gene: TRBJ1-1
d_gene: NA
abundance: many
v_gene: TRBV13

CDR3nt: TGCGCCAGCAGCCGCACGGGGGGTCCAGAGACCCAGTACTTC
CDR3aa: CASSRTGGPETQYF
j_gene: TRBJ2-5
d_gene: TRBD2
abundance: few
v_gene: TRBV4-3